This T cell receptor beta chain was observed in a study of Ad26.COV2.S vaccination and SARS-CoV-2 variants. Study information: Enrollment placed the donor in the COV1001 Ad26.COV2.S trial arm. Administration of Ad26.COV2.S was intramuscular, either once or twice 56 days apart.

The CDR3 runs to 11 residues. With 10 bases removed from V and 4 bases from J, the gap between germline ends came to 10 bases. Per the germline V gene, CDR1 is ENHRY and CDR2 is SYGVKD. Method: immunoSEQ multiplex PCR; TCRdb's copy keeps in-frame clones and lacks some. The sample has 300,000 to 400,000 clones; about nine tenths are singletons. Treatment: around 19 received Ad26.COV2.S at low or high dose, single or two shots; roughly five received placebo; per-sample allocation not given. Specimens were obtained on day 63 following the first vaccine or placebo injection. Participants' vaccine, an Ad26 vector, delivered Wuhan-strain SARS-CoV-2 spike.

This TCR derives from a person between 18 and 65 years old who received the Ad26.COV2.S COVID-19 vaccine or a placebo. Sequenced here: peripheral blood, sampled in a trial of Ad26.COV2.S vaccine versus placebo. V is TRBV10-3 and J is TRBJ2-5, with D perhaps being TRBD1 or TRBD2 (5 bases each). The CDR3 DNA sequence: TGTGCCACCGGGACCAGAGAGACCCAGTACTTC. Translation gives CATGTRETQYF.